This TCR beta chain was identified in a study of CD8+CD57+ T cells in acquired aplastic anemia. In the study overall: CD4+ and CD8+ cells, once sorted, gave DNA averaging about 3.4 ug. Study-wide results and caveats: Significant differences in CD8+ Simpson's diversity were not observed between patients and controls.

Using genomic DNA as the template, TCR beta VDJ and CDR3 profiling was carried out. Via MiXCR, TCRdb re-called the reads, giving one row per CDR3 protein. This table has about 170,000 distinct CDR3 sequences, more than 45% appearing once. Patients selected for sequencing had displayed CD8+CD57+ cell expansion by flow cytometry. As for this clonotype: The antigen is undetermined.

The sequence was obtained from a human donor with aplastic anemia. The sample consisted of sorted CD4+, CD8+, or CD8+CD57+ T cells (not recorded which) from PBMCs.

Here the CDR3 reads CAITDGTSGGYTF. Here the CDR3 DNA reads TGTGCCATCACGGACGGGACTAGCGGGGGCTACACCTTC. The genes are TRBV10-3 and TRBJ1-2; tentative D call: TRBD1 (5 bases). There are 13 residues in the CDR3. V dropped 7 bases and J dropped 8 bases, with 17 bases sitting between them. The germline CDR1 and CDR2 sequences are ENHRY and SYGVKD.